These T cell receptor beta chains were read from a single sample in a study of PD-1 blockade in mismatch repair-deficient tumors. The repertoire was sequenced with immunoSEQ multiplex PCR; TCRdb's copy has only in-frame clones and lacks some. The top ten clones hold under 1.2% of a sample with 39,000 or so clones, around four fifths of them seen once. Specimen: PBMCs, collected roughly 39 weeks after starting pembrolizumab. These receptors originate from an adult with mismatch repair-deficient cancer. Both conserved end residues are part of each CDR3. Each record gives: D gene, clone size, V gene, J gene, CDR3 DNA, CDR3 protein. The D gene is left open where the match is weak. Clone size is given for some rows only: seen once, a few or many times, or a class if the clone is expanded.

d_gene: TRBD2; abundance: .; v_gene: TRBV5-1; j_gene: TRBJ2-4; CDR3nt: TGCGCCAGCAGCGTAGCGGGAGCTGTCAAAAACATTCAGTACTTC; CDR3aa: CASSVAGAVKNIQYF
d_gene: TRBD2; abundance: .; v_gene: TRBV28; j_gene: TRBJ2-1; CDR3nt: TGTGCCAGCACCCCTCGGACTAGGTGGAATGAGCAGTTCTTC; CDR3aa: CASTPRTRWNEQFF
d_gene: TRBD1; abundance: .; v_gene: TRBV7-7; j_gene: TRBJ2-1; CDR3nt: TGTGCTAGCAGCGCCGGGACAGGGGGATTTTATGAGCAGTTCTTC; CDR3aa: CASSAGTGGFYEQFF
d_gene: TRBD2; abundance: .; v_gene: TRBV9; j_gene: TRBJ2-1; CDR3nt: TGTGCCAGCAATCAGCGGGAGTATTGGGATGAGCAGTTCTTC; CDR3aa: CASNQREYWDEQFF
d_gene: TRBD1; abundance: .; v_gene: TRBV15; j_gene: TRBJ1-2; CDR3nt: TGTGCCACCAGCAGAGACTACCGGGACAGGGGAAACTATGGCTACACCTTC; CDR3aa: CATSRDYRDRGNYGYTF
d_gene: TRBD2; abundance: .; v_gene: TRBV11-2; j_gene: TRBJ2-3; CDR3nt: TGTGCCAGCAGCTCCTGGACTAGCGGGAGAGGGAATACGCAGTATTTT; CDR3aa: CASSSWTSGRGNTQYF
d_gene: .; abundance: .; v_gene: TRBV27; j_gene: TRBJ1-5; CDR3nt: TGTGCCAGCAGTTTTATCGGGGAGCAGAGCAATCAGCCCCAGCATTTT; CDR3aa: CASSFIGEQSNQPQHF
d_gene: .; abundance: .; v_gene: TRBV29-1; j_gene: TRBJ2-1; CDR3nt: TGCAGCGTTGAGATGGCAGGGGGGTGGAATGAGCAGTTCTTC; CDR3aa: CSVEMAGGWNEQFF
d_gene: .; abundance: .; v_gene: TRBV2; j_gene: TRBJ1-2; CDR3nt: TGTGCCAGCACCCAAGGAGACAGGCGCAATAACTATGGCTACACCTTC; CDR3aa: CASTQGDRRNNYGYTF
d_gene: .; abundance: .; v_gene: TRBV19; j_gene: TRBJ1-5; CDR3nt: TGTGCCAGTAGTGTGTCGGGGGGGACCCTCAATCAGCCCCAGCATTTT; CDR3aa: CASSVSGGTLNQPQHF
d_gene: TRBD1; abundance: once; v_gene: TRBV29-1; j_gene: TRBJ2-1; CDR3nt: TGCAGCGTTGAAGAAATCCCCGGGACAGGGAGTTGGCTAGGCGAGTTCTTC; CDR3aa: CSVEEIPGTGSWLGEFF
d_gene: .; abundance: once; v_gene: TRBV19; j_gene: TRBJ2-1; CDR3nt: TGTGCCAGTAGTACCCCCCCCGGTGAGCAGTTCTTC; CDR3aa: CASSTPPGEQFF
d_gene: .; abundance: .; v_gene: TRBV12-5; j_gene: TRBJ1-5; CDR3nt: TGTGCTAGTGGTTTGTATGAGGGTATCAATCAGCCCCAGCATTTT; CDR3aa: CASGLYEGINQPQHF
d_gene: TRBD1; abundance: once; v_gene: TRBV18; j_gene: TRBJ1-1; CDR3nt: TGTGCCAGCTCAGCAGGACAGGCGTTCACTGAAGCTTTCTTT; CDR3aa: CASSAGQAFTEAFF
d_gene: .; abundance: .; v_gene: TRBV7-8; j_gene: TRBJ1-1; CDR3nt: TGTGCCAGCAGCTTTAGTGGGCGTGAAGCTTTCTTT; CDR3aa: CASSFSGREAFF
d_gene: .; abundance: .; v_gene: TRBV27; j_gene: TRBJ2-5; CDR3nt: TGTGCCAGCAGCCGAGAGCGGCAAGAGACCCAGTACTTC; CDR3aa: CASSRERQETQYF
d_gene: .; abundance: .; v_gene: TRBV2; j_gene: TRBJ2-1; CDR3nt: TGTGCCAGCAACAGGCTACCTTACAATGAGCAGTTCTTC; CDR3aa: CASNRLPYNEQFF
d_gene: TRBD2; abundance: few; v_gene: TRBV11-1; j_gene: TRBJ2-1; CDR3nt: TGTGCCAGCAGCCCCGGGACTAGCGGAACCTACAATGAGCAGTTCTTC; CDR3aa: CASSPGTSGTYNEQFF
d_gene: TRBD2; abundance: .; v_gene: TRBV14; j_gene: TRBJ2-5; CDR3nt: TGTGCCAGCAGTCGGACTAGCGGGAGGGCCGATCTCTCGTGGATGGAGACCCAGTACTTC; CDR3aa: CASSRTSGRADLSWMETQYF
d_gene: TRBD2; abundance: .; v_gene: TRBV19; j_gene: TRBJ2-1; CDR3nt: TGTGCCAGTAACCGCGGGACTAGCGGATACAATGAGCAGTTCTTC; CDR3aa: CASNRGTSGYNEQFF
d_gene: .; abundance: .; v_gene: TRBV28; j_gene: TRBJ2-1; CDR3nt: TGTGCCAGCAGTTCACACAGGTCCCGCTCCTACAATGAGCAGTTCTTC; CDR3aa: CASSSHRSRSYNEQFF
d_gene: TRBD1; abundance: .; v_gene: TRBV28; j_gene: TRBJ1-6; CDR3nt: TGTGCCAGCAGTCAGACAGGGAGGTTGTCACCCCTCCACTTT; CDR3aa: CASSQTGRLSPLHF
d_gene: .; abundance: once; v_gene: TRBV19; j_gene: TRBJ1-6; CDR3nt: TGTGCCAGTAGTCCGTTTCCGGGACACTATAATTCACCCCTCCACTTT; CDR3aa: CASSPFPGHYNSPLHF
d_gene: .; abundance: .; v_gene: TRBV30; j_gene: TRBJ2-5; CDR3nt: TGTGCCTGGAGCGTTAACTTTCAAGAGACCCAGTACTTC; CDR3aa: CAWSVNFQETQYF
d_gene: .; abundance: .; v_gene: TRBV6-1; j_gene: TRBJ1-1; CDR3nt: TGTGCCAGCAGCCTGGGGGGGGTGAACACTGAAGCTTTCTTT; CDR3aa: CASSLGGVNTEAFF
d_gene: .; abundance: once; v_gene: TRBV14; j_gene: TRBJ2-5; CDR3nt: TGTGCCAGCAGCCTAGGACTACAAGAGACCCAGTACTTC; CDR3aa: CASSLGLQETQYF
d_gene: .; abundance: .; v_gene: TRBV5-8; j_gene: TRBJ1-1; CDR3nt: TGTGCCAGCAGCTTGTCGAGGGAAGGGAACACTGAAGCTTTCTTT; CDR3aa: CASSLSREGNTEAFF
d_gene: TRBD1; abundance: once; v_gene: TRBV7-2; j_gene: TRBJ1-5; CDR3nt: TGTGCCAGCAGCACCCGGACAGGGAAACAGCCCCAGCATTTT; CDR3aa: CASSTRTGKQPQHF
d_gene: .; abundance: .; v_gene: TRBV4-2; j_gene: TRBJ1-2; CDR3nt: TGTGCCAGCAGCCAAGACTACGGCCGCGGGGATGGCTACACCTTC; CDR3aa: CASSQDYGRGDGYTF
d_gene: .; abundance: few; v_gene: TRBV10-3; j_gene: TRBJ2-7; CDR3nt: TGTGCCACCCGGCTGGGGCCAGCAGCCTACGAGCAGTACTTC; CDR3aa: CATRLGPAAYEQYF
d_gene: TRBD1; abundance: .; v_gene: TRBV5-1; j_gene: TRBJ2-4; CDR3nt: TGCGCCAGCTCCTTTTCGACAGGGAAAAACATTCAGTACTTC; CDR3aa: CASSFSTGKNIQYF
d_gene: .; abundance: .; v_gene: TRBV27; j_gene: TRBJ1-4; CDR3nt: TGTGCCAGCAGTTTAGTGATCCCTAGACCTTCGACTAATGAAAAACTGTTTTTT; CDR3aa: CASSLVIPRPSTNEKLFF
d_gene: .; abundance: few; v_gene: TRBV29-1; j_gene: TRBJ1-2; CDR3nt: TGCAGCGTTGAAGAAGTAGGGGGAAACTATGGCTACACCTTC; CDR3aa: CSVEEVGGNYGYTF
d_gene: .; abundance: .; v_gene: TRBV11-2; j_gene: TRBJ2-1; CDR3nt: TGTGCCAGCCAGCTAGAAGGACAGTCCTACAATGAGCAGTTCTTC; CDR3aa: CASQLEGQSYNEQFF
d_gene: .; abundance: .; v_gene: TRBV6-6; j_gene: TRBJ2-1; CDR3nt: TGTGCCAGCAGTTACTCGAATGCGGGAACCATCCAGGAGCAGTTCTTC; CDR3aa: CASSYSNAGTIQEQFF
d_gene: TRBD1; abundance: .; v_gene: TRBV15; j_gene: TRBJ2-1; CDR3nt: TGTGCCACCAGCAGAGAATGGGGACAGGTCGCCTACAATGAGCAGTTCTTC; CDR3aa: CATSREWGQVAYNEQFF
d_gene: TRBD1; abundance: .; v_gene: TRBV28; j_gene: TRBJ1-4; CDR3nt: TGTGCCAGCAGTCGAAGTACCCAGGGGGACCGGTATTTT; CDR3aa: CASSRSTQGDRYF
d_gene: .; abundance: .; v_gene: TRBV15; j_gene: TRBJ2-7; CDR3nt: TGTGCCACCAGCCGCAGTGCGGAGTCGGGGTCCTACGAGCAGTACTTC; CDR3aa: CATSRSAESGSYEQYF
d_gene: .; abundance: .; v_gene: TRBV21-1; j_gene: TRBJ2-1; CDR3nt: TGTGCCAGCAGCAGCCCCCTGCTAGCGGGAGGTTACAATGAGCAGTTCTTC; CDR3aa: CASSSPLLAGGYNEQFF
d_gene: .; abundance: .; v_gene: TRBV6-1; j_gene: TRBJ1-5; CDR3nt: TGTGCCAGCAGTGGCAGGGGCGATAGCAATCAGCCCCAGCATTTT; CDR3aa: CASSGRGDSNQPQHF
d_gene: .; abundance: .; v_gene: TRBV5-6; j_gene: TRBJ2-5; CDR3nt: TGTGCCAGCAGCTTGTGGCTAGCCCAAGAGACCCAGTACTTC; CDR3aa: CASSLWLAQETQYF
d_gene: TRBD1; abundance: once; v_gene: TRBV4-1; j_gene: TRBJ2-7; CDR3nt: TGCGCCAGCAGCCCGGGACAGGGGAGCTACGAGCAGTACTTC; CDR3aa: CASSPGQGSYEQYF
d_gene: .; abundance: .; v_gene: TRBV7-7; j_gene: TRBJ2-1; CDR3nt: TGTGCTAGCAGCTCGAGCGCTGACTCCTACAATGAGCAGTTCTTC; CDR3aa: CASSSSADSYNEQFF
d_gene: TRBD1; abundance: .; v_gene: TRBV27; j_gene: TRBJ1-1; CDR3nt: TGTGCCATCAGGGACAGGGTCACTGAAGCTTTCTTT; CDR3aa: CAIRDRVTEAFF
d_gene: TRBD1; abundance: .; v_gene: TRBV2; j_gene: TRBJ1-1; CDR3nt: TGTGCCAGCAGGATCAGGGGGAATGGGGACACTGAAGCTTTCTTT; CDR3aa: CASRIRGNGDTEAFF
d_gene: .; abundance: .; v_gene: TRBV18; j_gene: TRBJ2-5; CDR3nt: TGTGCCAGCTCACCAGGGGCAGGGAAAGAGACCCAGTACTTC; CDR3aa: CASSPGAGKETQYF
d_gene: TRBD1; abundance: .; v_gene: TRBV2; j_gene: TRBJ1-5; CDR3nt: TGTGCCAGCAGTCCCGACAGGGTCATCTCATGGGGTCAGCCCCAGCATTTT; CDR3aa: CASSPDRVISWGQPQHF
d_gene: TRBD1; abundance: .; v_gene: TRBV19; j_gene: TRBJ1-6; CDR3nt: TGTGCCAGTAGATCCGGGACAGGCAATTCACCCCTCCACTTT; CDR3aa: CASRSGTGNSPLHF
d_gene: .; abundance: few; v_gene: TRBV29-1; j_gene: TRBJ2-5; CDR3nt: TGCAGCGTTGCGCTAGCTCAAGAGACCCAGTACTTC; CDR3aa: CSVALAQETQYF
d_gene: .; abundance: .; v_gene: TRBV30; j_gene: TRBJ2-1; CDR3nt: TGTGCCTGGACGGACAGTCTCTACACTACAGAGCAGTTCTTC; CDR3aa: CAWTDSLYTTEQFF
d_gene: TRBD2; abundance: .; v_gene: TRBV5-1; j_gene: TRBJ2-1; CDR3nt: TGCGCCAGCAGCTTGGTGGTGGCGGGAGGGCTTAATGAGCAGTTCTTC; CDR3aa: CASSLVVAGGLNEQFF
d_gene: TRBD2; abundance: .; v_gene: TRBV5-1; j_gene: TRBJ2-5; CDR3nt: TGCGCCAGCCGGGAGGGGTTCCAAGAGACCCAGTACTTC; CDR3aa: CASREGFQETQYF